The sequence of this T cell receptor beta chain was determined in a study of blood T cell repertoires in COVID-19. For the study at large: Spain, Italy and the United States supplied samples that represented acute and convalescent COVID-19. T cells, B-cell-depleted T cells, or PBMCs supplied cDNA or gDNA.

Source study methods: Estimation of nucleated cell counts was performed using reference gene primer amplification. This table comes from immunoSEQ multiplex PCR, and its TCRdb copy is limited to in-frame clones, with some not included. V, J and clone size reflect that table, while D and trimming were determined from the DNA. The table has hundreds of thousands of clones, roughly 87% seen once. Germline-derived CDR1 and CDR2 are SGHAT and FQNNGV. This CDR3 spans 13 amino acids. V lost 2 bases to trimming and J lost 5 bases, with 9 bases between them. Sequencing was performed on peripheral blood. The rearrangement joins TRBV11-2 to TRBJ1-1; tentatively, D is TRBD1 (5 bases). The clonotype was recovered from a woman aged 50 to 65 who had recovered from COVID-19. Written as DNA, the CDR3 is TGTGCCAGCAGCTTAAATCGGGGGACTGAAGCTTTCTTT. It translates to CASSLNRGTEAFF.